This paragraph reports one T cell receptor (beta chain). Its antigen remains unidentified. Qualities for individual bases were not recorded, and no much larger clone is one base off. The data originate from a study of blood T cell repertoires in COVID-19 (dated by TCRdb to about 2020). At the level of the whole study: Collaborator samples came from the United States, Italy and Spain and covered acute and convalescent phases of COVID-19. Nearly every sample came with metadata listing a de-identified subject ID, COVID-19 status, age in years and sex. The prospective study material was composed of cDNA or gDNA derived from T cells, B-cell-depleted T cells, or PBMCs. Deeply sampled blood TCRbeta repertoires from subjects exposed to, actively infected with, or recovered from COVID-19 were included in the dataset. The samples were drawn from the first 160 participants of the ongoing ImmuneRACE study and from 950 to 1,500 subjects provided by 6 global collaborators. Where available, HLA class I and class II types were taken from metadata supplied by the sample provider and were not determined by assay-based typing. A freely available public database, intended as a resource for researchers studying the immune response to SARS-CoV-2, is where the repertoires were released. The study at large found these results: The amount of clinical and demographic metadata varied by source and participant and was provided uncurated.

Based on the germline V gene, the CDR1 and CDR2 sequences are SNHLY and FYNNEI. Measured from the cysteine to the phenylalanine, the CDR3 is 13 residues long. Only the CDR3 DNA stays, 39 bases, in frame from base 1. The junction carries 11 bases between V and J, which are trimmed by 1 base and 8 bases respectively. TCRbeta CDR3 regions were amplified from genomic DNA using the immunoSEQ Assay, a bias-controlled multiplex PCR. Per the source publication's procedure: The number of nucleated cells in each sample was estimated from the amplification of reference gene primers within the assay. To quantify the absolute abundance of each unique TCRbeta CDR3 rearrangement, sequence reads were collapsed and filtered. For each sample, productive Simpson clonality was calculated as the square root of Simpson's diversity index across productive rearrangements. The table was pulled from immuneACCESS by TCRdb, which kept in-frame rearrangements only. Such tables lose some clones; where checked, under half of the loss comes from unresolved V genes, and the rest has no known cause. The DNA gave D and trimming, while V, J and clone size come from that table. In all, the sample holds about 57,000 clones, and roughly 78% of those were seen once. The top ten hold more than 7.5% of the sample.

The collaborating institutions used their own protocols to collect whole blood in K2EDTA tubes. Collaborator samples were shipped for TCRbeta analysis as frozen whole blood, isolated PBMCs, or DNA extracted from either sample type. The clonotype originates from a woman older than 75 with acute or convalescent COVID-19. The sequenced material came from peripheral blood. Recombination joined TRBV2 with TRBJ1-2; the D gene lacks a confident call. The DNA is TGTGCCAGCAGTGAAGTAGTAGGCGGCGGCTACACCTTC. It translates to CASSEVVGGGYTF.